Sequencing of this T cell receptor beta chain was carried out in a study of blood T cell repertoires in COVID-19. Turning to the study itself: From the United States, Italy and Spain came samples of acute and convalescent COVID-19. In each case, the material was cDNA or gDNA derived from T cells, B-cell-depleted T cells, or PBMCs.

CDR3 length: 12 residues. Germline assignment: CDR1 LNHDA and CDR2 SQIVND (reference sequence). Trimming pared 6 bases from V and 4 bases from J, leaving 8 bases between. As processed by the authors: Reference gene primer amplification gave nucleated cell count estimates. The method was immunoSEQ multiplex PCR; TCRdb's version includes in-frame clones alone and lacks a portion of them. V, J and clone size are taken as reported in that table, and D and trimming were inferred from the DNA itself. The sample shows about 150,000 clones, 80% of them seen only once. The sample taken for sequencing was peripheral blood. The chain has TRBV19 and TRBJ2-3; TRBD2 is a possible D gene (5 bases). The sequence derives from a man aged 55 to 70 with active or convalescent COVID-19. CDR3 region: CASRERADTQYF. The CDR3 coding sequence is TGTGCCAGTAGGGAGAGGGCAGATACGCAGTATTTT.